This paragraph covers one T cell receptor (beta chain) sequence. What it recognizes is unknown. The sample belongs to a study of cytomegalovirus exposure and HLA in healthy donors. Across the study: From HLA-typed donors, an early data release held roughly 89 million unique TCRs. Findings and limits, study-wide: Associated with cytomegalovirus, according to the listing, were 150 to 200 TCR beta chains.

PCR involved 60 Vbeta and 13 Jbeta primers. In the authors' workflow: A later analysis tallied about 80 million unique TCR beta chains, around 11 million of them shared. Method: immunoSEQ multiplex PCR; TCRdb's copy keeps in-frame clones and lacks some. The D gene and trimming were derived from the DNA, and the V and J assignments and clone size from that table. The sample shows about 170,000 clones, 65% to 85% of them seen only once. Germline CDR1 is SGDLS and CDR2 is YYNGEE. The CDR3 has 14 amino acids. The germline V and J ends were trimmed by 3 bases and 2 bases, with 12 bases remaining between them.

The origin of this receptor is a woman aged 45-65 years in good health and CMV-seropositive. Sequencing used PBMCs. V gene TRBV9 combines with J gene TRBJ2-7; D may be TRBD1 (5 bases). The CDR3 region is CASSGRQSTYEQYF. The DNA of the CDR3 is TGTGCCAGCAGCGGAAGACAGAGTACCTACGAGCAGTACTTC.